What follows are 18 T cell receptor beta chains derived from one specimen sequenced in a study of blood T cell repertoires in COVID-19. Some clones are missing from TCRdb's copy, which holds only in-frame ones; the method was immunoSEQ multiplex PCR. The top ten clones hold roughly 4.3% of a sample with approximately 270,000 clones, 70% to 90% of them seen once. The sequencing input was PBMCs or T cells enriched from blood (not recorded which). The receptor source for this set is a woman in her twenties or thirties with acute COVID-19.

This clone was counted once. The genes are TRBV7-9 and TRBJ2-6; D gene uncertain. The V gene's germline CDR1 is SEHNR and CDR2 FQNEAQ (reference sequence). There are 17 residues in the CDR3. V shed 5 bases and J shed 2 bases, with 16 bases lying between them. CDR3 in DNA: TGTGCCAGCAGCGCTTCATTAGGAGTTACTGGGGCCAACGTCCTGACTTTC. Translation: CASSASLGVTGANVLTF.

The rearrangement uses TRBV27 and TRBJ2-3, with D hard to call. Trimming shortened V by 3 bases and J by 1 base, and 14 bases separated the two germline ends. The length of the CDR3 is 16 residues. The germline CDR1 and CDR2 sequences are MNHEY and SMNVEV (reference sequence). The CDR3 sequence is CASSFVNLPGTDTQYF. The CDR3 DNA follows: TGTGCCAGCAGTTTCGTTAACCTCCCAGGCACAGATACGCAGTATTTT.

This sequence joins TRBV14 and TRBJ2-5, with TRBD1 identical over 8 bases. Germline CDR1 is SGHDN and CDR2 is FVKESK. The CDR3 extends over 18 amino acids. After removal of 0 bases from V and 5 bases from J, the junction contained 14 bases not matched to a gene. In nucleotides, the CDR3 is TGTGCCAGCAGCCAAGATGGGTTACGACAGGGGAGGAGGGAGACCCAGTACTTC. Its protein is CASSQDGLRQGRRETQYF.

V and J are TRBV28 and TRBJ1-6; 7 bases are shared with TRBD1. V was pared by 4 bases and J by 1 base, with 7 bases of the junction left unmatched. The CDR3 spans 17 residues. CDR1 is MDHEN, CDR2 SYDVKM, per germline. The chain's CDR3 is CASSSYGTASYNSPLHF. Written as DNA, the CDR3 is TGTGCCAGCAGTTCTTACGGGACAGCTTCCTATAATTCACCCCTCCACTTT. Supplemented by reference TRBV28 and TRBJ1-6, the full variable domain reads DVKVTQSSRYLVKRTGEKVFLECVQDMDHENMFWYRQDPGLGLRLIYFSYDVKMKEKGDIPEGYSVSREKKERFSLILESASTNQTSMYLCASSSYGTASYNSPLHFGNGTRLTVT.

This clone appeared a single time. V gene TRBV5-1 combines with J gene TRBJ1-6, with 10 positions matching TRBD1. Per the germline V gene, CDR1 is SGHRS and CDR2 is YFSETQ. The trim removed 4 bases at V and 7 bases at J, leaving 8 bases unmatched. This CDR3 is built from 16 residues. The CDR3 nucleotides are TGCGCCAGCAGCCCCCTCTCGGGACAGGGGAATTCACCCCTCCACTTT. This translates into CASSPLSGQGNSPLHF.

The V and J genes are TRBV29-1 and TRBJ2-3; D may be TRBD1 (8 bases). CDR1 SQVTM and CDR2 ANQGSEA come from the germline V gene. The CDR3 extends over 15 amino acids. The V gene lost 6 bases and the J gene lost 1 base, with 17 bases spanning the gap. CDR3 in amino acids: CSVGQGGTGTDTQYF. CDR3 nucleotide sequence: TGCAGCGTAGGACAGGGAGGGACGGGCACAGATACGCAGTATTTT.

The gene calls are TRBV12-3 or TRBV12-4 and TRBJ2-7; D remains unclear. The CDR3 is 13 amino acids. V gave up 3 bases and J gave up 5 bases, with 11 bases separating them. The DNA of the CDR3 is TGTGCCAGCAGTTTGGTAGCCGAGAACGAGCAGTACTTC. Its translation: CASSLVAENEQYF.

V is TRBV21-1 and J is TRBJ2-1; the table assigns TRBD2, which was not confirmed against the DNA. TRBV21-1 is a recognized pseudogene. The CDR3 consists of 15 residues. Here the CDR3 reads CASSMDQREGDEQFF. The CDR3 DNA follows: TGTGCCAGCAGCATGGATCAGCGGGAGGGCGATGAGCAGTTCTTC.

The V and J genes are TRBV28 and TRBJ2-1; 11 nucleotides line up with TRBD2. The CDR3 totals 22 residues. Per germline, CDR1 MDHEN and CDR2 SYDVKM. Trimming took 9 bases from V and 3 from J; bases not matched to a gene: 28. The CDR3 sequence: CASLGYGTLGTSGSRVYNEQFF. In DNA, the CDR3 is TGTGCCAGTTTAGGGTACGGTACCCTAGGCACTAGCGGGAGCCGGGTCTACAATGAGCAGTTCTTC.

V and J are TRBV4-1 and TRBJ2-3; perhaps TRBD2 as D (7 bases). The CDR3 sequence is 17 residues long. Trimming took off 2 bases at V and 6 bases at J, with 21 bases between the two ends. Germline V gives CDR1 MGHRA, CDR2 YSYEKL. In nucleotides, the CDR3 is TGCGCCAGCAGCCAAAGCTGGGGGCTAGCGGAGTCGGATACGCAGTATTTT. It codes for CASSQSWGLAESDTQYF.

The V call is TRBV2, the J call TRBJ2-6; 7 nucleotides match TRBD1. The CDR3 length is 17 residues. V lost 6 bases, J lost 0 bases, and 8 bases stayed unmatched. Germline V CDR1 and CDR2: SNHLY, FYNNEI. This CDR3 is CASSWDSRSSGANVLTF. The CDR3 DNA follows: TGTGCCAGCAGCTGGGACAGTAGAAGCTCTGGGGCCAACGTCCTGACTTTC.

This clone was counted a few times. This sequence joins TRBV28 and TRBJ1-1, with D maybe TRBD1 (5 bases). This CDR3 is 17 amino acids long. CDR1 and CDR2 from the germline V gene are MDHEN and SYDVKM. Trimming pared 8 bases from V and 5 bases from J, leaving 27 bases between. The CDR3 loop is CASLESGLLSSGTEAFF. CDR3 bases: TGTGCCAGCCTAGAGTCGGGACTCCTCTCTTCTGGGACTGAAGCTTTCTTT.

The rearrangement joins TRBV6-1 to TRBJ2-2, with D uncertain. Deletions cut 1 base from V and 1 base from J, with 7 bases between. Germline values: CDR1 MNHNS, CDR2 SASEGT. The length of the CDR3 is 15 residues. The CDR3 sequence is CASSEGRRNTGELFF. CDR3 nucleotide sequence: TGTGCCAGCAGTGAAGGGCGGAGGAACACCGGGGAGCTGTTTTTT.

This clone was observed once. The V call is TRBV9, the J call TRBJ2-1; 9 bases map to TRBD2. The CDR3 extends over 16 amino acids. The V gene end was trimmed by 0 bases and the J gene end by 5 bases; junction bases not matched to a gene: 6. Germline-derived CDR1 and CDR2 are SGDLS and YYNGEE. Here the CDR3 DNA reads TGTGCCAGCAGCGTAGCTCCTAGCGGGGTGGACAATGAGCAGTTCTTC. Its protein product is CASSVAPSGVDNEQFF.

This sequence joins TRBV6-2 or TRBV6-3 and TRBJ2-7, with TRBD2 matching 9 bases. This CDR3 contains 14 residues. Per germline, CDR1 MNHEY and CDR2 SVGEGT. With V trimmed by 6 bases and J by 4 bases, 7 bases remained unmatched. The DNA of the CDR3 is TGTGCCAGCAGCCACACGGGACTAGCTTACGAGCAGTACTTC. Translation: CASSHTGLAYEQYF.

The chain couples TRBV20-1 to TRBJ2-7, with D possibly TRBD1 on 6 matching bases. The V and J ends lost 5 bases and 5 bases respectively, with 7 bases between them. In germline, CDR1 is DFQATT, CDR2 SNEGSKA (reference sequence). The CDR3 sequence is 10 residues long. This CDR3 reads CSAYRDEQYF. CDR3 in DNA: TGCAGTGCTTACAGGGACGAGCAGTACTTC.

This clone was observed once. This chain joins TRBV18 and TRBJ2-3; 16 bases align to TRBD2. V lost 4 bases to trimming and J lost 3 bases; unmatched junction nucleotides: 4. CDR1 is KGHSH, CDR2 LQKENI, per germline. The length of the CDR3 is 17 residues. This chain's CDR3 is CASSHGTSGRATDTQYF. The CDR3 DNA follows: TGTGCCAGCTCACACGGGACTAGCGGGAGGGCTACAGATACGCAGTATTTT.

The chain couples TRBV2 to TRBJ2-4; 7 bases map to TRBD1. V dropped 4 bases and J dropped 8; count of bases not matched to a gene: 8. The CDR3 runs 14 residues. Germline-derived CDR1 and CDR2 are SNHLY and FYNNEI. This CDR3 reads CASSADRTGDIQYF. The CDR3 coding sequence is TGTGCCAGCAGTGCGGATCGGACAGGAGACATTCAGTACTTC.